Sequencing of this T cell receptor (beta chain) was carried out in a study of OX40 agonist ivuxolimab in advanced cancers. V lost 5 bases, J lost 5 bases, and 15 bases lay in between. The germline V gene has CDR1 MNHNS and CDR2 SASEGT. The CDR3 extends over 15 amino acids. This table comes from immunoSEQ multiplex PCR, and its TCRdb copy is limited to in-frame clones, with some not included. The sample contains 80,000 to 100,000 clones, roughly 89% of which appear only once. The receptor was isolated from an adult with an advanced solid tumor such as melanoma, head and neck, liver or kidney cancer. The rearrangement joins TRBV6-1 to TRBJ2-2, with D possibly called TRBD1 or TRBD2 (6 bases each). The sample in question was CD4+ or CD8+ T cells sorted from blood, obtained in a trial of the OX40 agonist ivuxolimab. The CDR3 nucleotides are TGTGCCAGCAGTTGGAGGGGGACTTCGACCGGGGAGCTGTTTTTT. It encodes CASSWRGTSTGELFF.